One and the same sample provided the 24 T cell receptor beta chains below, sequenced in a study of shared clonotypes between healthy human individuals. CD45RO-negative, CCR7-positively selected cells formed the naive CD8 fraction, excluding terminally differentiated effector memory CD45RA+ cells. Repertoires were generated with immunoSEQ multiplex PCR, while TCRdb's copy carries only in-frame clones and drops some. The table shows roughly 2,000,000 clones, with 93% occurring only once. Input material: naive CD8+ T cells from PBMCs. These receptors came from a young man in good health. Some clones in this sample may be carry-over from other donors' samples.

The chain employs TRBV7-9 and TRBJ2-7; D is possibly TRBD2 (6 bases). Trimming cost V 8 bases and J 2 bases, with 13 bases left between them. The CDR3 extends over 13 amino acids. Germline V gives CDR1 SEHNR, CDR2 FQNEAQ (reference sequence). CDR3 protein: CASRGGTPYEQYF. The CDR3 DNA follows: TGTGCCAGCCGTGGCGGGACTCCCTACGAGCAGTACTTC.

V is TRBV5-6 and J is TRBJ2-7; D call uncertain. CDR3 length: 13 amino acids. Germline values: CDR1 SGHDT, CDR2 YYEEEE. V was cut by 0 bases and J by 3 bases, with 7 bases left in between. The CDR3 reads CASSLATFYEQYF. CDR3 coding DNA: TGTGCCAGCAGCTTGGCCACATTCTACGAGCAGTACTTC.

Of note for this clone: Within the sample, other DNA sequences also encode this same CDR3. The chain carries TRBV7-9 and TRBJ2-7; no firm D call. Per germline, CDR1 SEHNR and CDR2 FQNEAQ (reference sequence). The length of the CDR3 is 11 residues. The V end lost 5 bases, the J end lost 5 bases, and 7 bases lay between the germline ends. The CDR3 spells CASSLFHEQYF. For the CDR3, the DNA is TGTGCCAGCAGCCTTTTCCACGAGCAGTACTTC. The full variable domain, completed using reference TRBV7-9 and TRBJ2-7, is DTGVSQNPRHKITKRGQNVTFRCDPISEHNRLYWYRQTLGQGPEFLTYFQNEAQLEKSRLLSDRFSAERPKGSFSTLEIQRTEQGDSAMYLCASSLFHEQYFGPGTRLTVT.

The chain employs TRBV11-2 and TRBJ2-7; D perhaps matches TRBD2 (5 bases). V was shortened by 5 bases and J by 2 bases, with 19 bases between the two germline ends. This CDR3 comprises 16 residues. Germline V CDR1 and CDR2: SGHAT, FQNNGV. The CDR3 reads CASSPRLDYQTYEQYF. Written as DNA, the CDR3 is TGTGCCAGCAGCCCCCGATTAGACTACCAAACCTACGAGCAGTACTTC.

The V and J genes are TRBV28 and TRBJ2-7, with D unclear. This CDR3 is built from 14 residues. Deletions cut 2 bases from V and 3 bases from J, with 11 bases between. Germline assignment: CDR1 MDHEN and CDR2 SYDVKM. CDR3 nucleotides: TGTGCCAGCAGTTTACGGGCATCTGACTACGAGCAGTACTTC. Translation: CASSLRASDYEQYF.

The chain recombines TRBV11-2 with TRBJ2-7, with D tentatively TRBD1 (5 bases). Trimming took off 4 bases at V and 7 bases at J, with 14 bases between the two ends. This CDR3 is built from 13 residues. Germline V CDR1 and CDR2: SGHAT, FQNNGV. Written as DNA, the CDR3 is TGTGCCAGCAGCTGGGGCCCGCCGGCGGAGCAGTACTTC. Amino acid sequence: CASSWGPPAEQYF.

The rearrangement uses TRBV27 and TRBJ1-5; 7 bases are a match to TRBD1. The CDR3 loop spans 15 amino acids. Trimming at V came to 6 bases and at J to 1 base, leaving 6 bases not matched to a gene. CDR1 is MNHEY and CDR2 is SMNVEV in the germline V gene (reference sequence). CDR3 amino acids: CASSTTGFSNQPQHF. The CDR3 region has the DNA TGTGCCAGCAGCACGACAGGGTTCAGCAATCAGCCCCAGCATTTT.

The rearrangement links TRBV7-3 to TRBJ2-1, with 7 nucleotides matching TRBD1. CDR1 is SGHTA and CDR2 is FQGTGA in the germline V gene. The CDR3 runs to 14 residues. The V segment lost 5 bases and the J segment 6 bases; nucleotides outside the gene matches: 7. CDR3 DNA: TGTGCCAGCAGCGCGGAGAGGGGGCCCAATGAGCAGTTCTTC. It codes for CASSAERGPNEQFF.

This chain joins TRBV29-1 and TRBJ2-5; maybe TRBD2 (5 bases). This CDR3 region has 13 residues. Trimming cost V 2 bases and J 5 bases, with 12 bases left between them. Germline values: CDR1 SQVTM, CDR2 ANQGSEA. The CDR3 here is CSVEPGGGETQYF. The DNA for the CDR3 is TGCAGCGTTGAACCCGGAGGCGGGGAGACCCAGTACTTC.

The CDR3 DNA reads TGTGCCAGCAGTTACCCGGGGGTGTTAGCTAACTATGGCTACACCTTC. This encodes CASSYPGVLANYGYTF. The V call is TRBV6-6, the J call TRBJ1-2; D possibly corresponds to TRBD1 (5 bases). Germline V gives CDR1 MNHNY, CDR2 SVGAGI (reference sequence). This CDR3 comprises 16 residues. V dropped 2 bases and J dropped 0 bases, with 13 bases sitting between them.

The chain employs TRBV10-1 and TRBJ2-2, with D uncertain. The germline V and J ends were trimmed by 6 bases and 6 bases, with 8 bases remaining between them. Germline CDR1 is WNHNN and CDR2 is SYGVQD (reference sequence). This CDR3 has 12 residues. CDR3 sequence reads: CASRAGAGELFF. The CDR3 DNA reads as TGCGCCAGCAGGGCTGGGGCCGGGGAGCTGTTTTTT.

V gene TRBV4-1 combines with J gene TRBJ2-2; no clear D. The CDR3 extends over 15 amino acids. In germline, CDR1 is MGHRA, CDR2 YSYEKL. V was cut by 1 base and J by 4 bases, with 10 bases left in between. The CDR3 spells CASSQVSSATGELFF. For the CDR3, the DNA is TGCGCCAGCAGCCAAGTCTCGTCAGCCACCGGGGAGCTGTTTTTT.

The CDR3 is CASGQASSYEQYF. The DNA for the CDR3 is TGCGCCAGTGGACAGGCTAGCTCCTACGAGCAGTACTTC. The chain has TRBV10-1 and TRBJ2-7; 7 bases are shared with TRBD1. With V trimmed by 9 bases and J by 0 bases, 5 bases remained unmatched. The V gene's germline CDR1 is WNHNN and CDR2 SYGVQD (reference sequence). This CDR3 region has 13 residues.

This clone was found once. DNA for the CDR3: TGTGCCAGCAACCCCGGGACAGGGAGCACAGATACGCAGTATTTT. This codes for CASNPGTGSTDTQYF. This chain joins TRBV2 and TRBJ2-3, with TRBD1 matching 9 bases. Germline-derived CDR1 and CDR2 are SNHLY and FYNNEI. The V segment lost 7 bases and the J segment 0 bases; nucleotides outside the gene matches: 5. This CDR3 region has 15 residues.

The V gene is TRBV4-3, the J gene TRBJ2-1; TRBD2 aligns across 7 bases. Germline CDR1 reads LGHNA; CDR2 reads YSLEER. The V and J ends lost 0 bases and 6 bases, in that order; junction bases with no gene match: 8. The CDR3 contains 16 residues. The CDR3 DNA follows: TGCGCCAGCAGCCAAGATAAGGCGGGAGAACCCAATGAGCAGTTCTTC. Its protein is CASSQDKAGEPNEQFF.

J is TRBJ2-5 and V is TRBV27, with 7 bases aligning to TRBD2. CDR3 length: 17 amino acids. Germline V CDR1 and CDR2: MNHEY, SMNVEV (reference sequence). The trim removed 8 bases at V and 2 bases at J, leaving 17 bases unmatched. The CDR3 protein is CASAPPVIGAGQETQYF. DNA for the CDR3: TGTGCCAGCGCCCCGCCCGTCATCGGAGCGGGGCAAGAGACCCAGTACTTC.

The gene calls are TRBV27 and TRBJ2-7, with D perhaps matching TRBD1 (5 bases). The CDR3 sequence is 14 residues long. Germline loops: CDR1 MNHEY, CDR2 SMNVEV (reference sequence). V was pared by 2 bases and J by 7 bases, with 15 bases between. This CDR3 is CASSLQSGKGEQYF. As DNA, the CDR3 is TGTGCCAGCAGTTTACAGTCAGGGAAAGGGGAGCAGTACTTC.

The V and J genes are TRBV2 and TRBJ2-1; D not certain. The V end was cut by 3 bases, the J end by 0 bases, with 6 bases between. The length of the CDR3 is 14 residues. Looked up from germline, CDR1 is SNHLY and CDR2 is FYNNEI. The CDR3 is CASSERSSYNEQFF. In DNA form, the CDR3 reads TGTGCCAGCAGTGAGCGTAGCTCCTACAATGAGCAGTTCTTC.

CDR3 DNA: TGTGCCAGCAGCTTAGGCCCAGCCTCGGGCACCTACGAGCAGTACTTC. It translates to CASSLGPASGTYEQYF. The genes are TRBV7-9 and TRBJ2-7; D is undetermined. Germline V gives CDR1 SEHNR, CDR2 FQNEAQ (reference sequence). The CDR3 is 16 residues long. V shed 1 base and J shed 2 bases, with 15 bases lying between them.

V gene TRBV19 combines with J gene TRBJ2-7; D remains unclear. V lost 3 bases, J lost 0 bases, and 6 bases lay in between. The CDR3 loop spans 13 amino acids. The germline V gene has CDR1 LNHDA and CDR2 SQIVND (reference sequence). CDR3 in amino acids: CASSIGFSYEQYF. The CDR3, as DNA: TGTGCCAGTAGTATTGGGTTCTCCTACGAGCAGTACTTC.

The rearrangement uses TRBV7-9 and TRBJ2-1; D is possibly TRBD2 (6 bases). Trimming took 4 bases from V and 0 from J, leaving 13 bases between them. Looked up from germline, CDR1 is SEHNR and CDR2 is FQNEAQ (reference sequence). The CDR3 has 16 residues. In DNA form, the CDR3 reads TGTGCCAGCAGCTCCTCCGGGGACTTCTCCTACAATGAGCAGTTCTTC. Its protein product is CASSSSGDFSYNEQFF.

This clone was recorded once. The V and J genes are TRBV28 and TRBJ2-3, with TRBD1 matching over 8 bases. V shed 6 bases, J shed 4 bases, and the junction held 9 bases outside the gene matches. Germline CDR1 reads MDHEN; CDR2 reads SYDVKM. The CDR3 is made up of 15 amino acids. CDR3 protein: CASSPVGQGADTQYF. CDR3 sequence (DNA): TGTGCCAGCAGCCCTGTAGGACAGGGTGCAGATACGCAGTATTTT.

The CDR3 region is CASTGGLNTEAFF. CDR3 sequence (DNA): TGTGCCAGCACCGGGGGGCTTAACACTGAAGCTTTCTTT. The chain employs TRBV6-6 and TRBJ1-1; TRBD1 is a possible D gene (6 bases). Trimming pared 7 bases from V and 2 bases from J, leaving 11 bases between. The CDR3 is made up of 13 amino acids. Germline loops: CDR1 MNHNY, CDR2 SVGAGI (reference sequence).

V is TRBV9 and J is TRBJ2-1; no clear D gene. Germline V gene lookup returns CDR1 SGDLS and CDR2 YYNGEE. With 2 bases removed from V and 8 bases from J, the gap between germline ends came to 17 bases. CDR3 length: 15 amino acids. In nucleotides, the CDR3 is TGTGCCAGCAGCGTTTCGGGCAAGTCCTGGGATGAGCAGTTCTTC. This encodes CASSVSGKSWDEQFF.